This T cell receptor (beta chain) was documented in a study of technical replicates of blood from a handful of donors. The V end was cut by 3 bases, the J end by 6 bases, with 10 bases between. The CDR3 sequence is 12 residues long. Per the germline V gene, CDR1 is SGDLS and CDR2 is YYNGEE. Libraries were prepared by immunoSEQ multiplex PCR; TCRdb keeps only in-frame clonotypes and omits some of them. This repertoire shows roughly 72,000 clones, about 92% found once; its top ten account for around 0.4%. This chain connects TRBV9 to TRBJ2-7; D gene uncertain. The TCR comes from a human donor in good health. Sample: T cells isolated from PBMCs. The CDR3 here is CASSAYYGEQYF. DNA of the CDR3: TGTGCCAGCAGCGCCTACTATGGCGAGCAGTACTTC.